These T cell receptor beta chains were read from a single sample in a study of blood T cell repertoires in COVID-19. Produced via immunoSEQ multiplex PCR; TCRdb's table is partial and in-frame only. This table has fewer than 70,000 clones, about 81% appearing once. Sequenced: peripheral blood. Every receptor here comes from a human donor in a cohort sampled during active COVID-19. The CDR3 runs from the conserved cysteine through the conserved F or W. Only some rows state a clone size, as once, few, many or a class for expanded clones.

CDR3 | V | size | J
CASSQDRENIQYF | TRBV3-1/TRBV3-2 | . | TRBJ2-4
CASSLIRGRGSGEAFF | TRBV11-2 | few | TRBJ1-1
CASMNQGFYNSPLHF | TRBV5-6 | . | TRBJ1-6
CAWTGQSGNTIYF | TRBV30 | . | TRBJ1-3
CASSQDPSYYSGNTIYF | TRBV3-1/TRBV3-2 | . | TRBJ1-3
CASSLSGSANEQYF | TRBV11-2 | . | TRBJ2-7
CASSYRTGAMNTEAFF | TRBV14 | . | TRBJ1-1
CASRDPRGRSYEQYF | TRBV6-5 | . | TRBJ2-7
CASKTSNTDTQYF | TRBV19 | . | TRBJ2-3
CASSLSPGDRVYEQYF | TRBV27 | . | TRBJ2-7
CASSVTGAGNQPQHF | TRBV19 | . | TRBJ1-5
CASSFNTYGYTF | TRBV19 | . | TRBJ1-2
CASSYLGRVNNEQFF | TRBV6-2/TRBV6-3 | . | TRBJ2-1
CASSTRDKDFVGYEQYF | TRBV21-1 | . | TRBJ2-7
CASSFAGSGNTIYF | TRBV28 | . | TRBJ1-3